This T cell receptor beta chain is drawn from a study of cytomegalovirus exposure and HLA in healthy donors. Study-wide points: The later analysis indicated that the majority of CMV-associated TCR beta chains appeared HLA-restricted. When presence/absence was analysed, sequencing depth was taken to be roughly uniform across donors. Reports indicate that TCR beta sequences accurately predicted the HLA-A and HLA-B alleles of most subjects. TRBV6-2, TRBV6-3 and some other V segments were excluded as indistinguishable.

Germline V CDR1 and CDR2: LGHNA, YSLEER. V dropped 4 bases and J dropped 8; count of bases not matched to a gene: 7. The CDR3 runs 14 residues. The PCR had 60 Vbeta and 13 Jbeta primers. Here immunoSEQ multiplex PCR was the method, and the copy in TCRdb shows in-frame clones only, minus some. The data contain 150,000 to 200,000 clones, over 80% of them singletons. On this clone itself: Its antigen is unknown.

The sequence was obtained from a man aged 35 to 55 in good health and CMV-seronegative. Sequenced input: PBMCs. This chain uses TRBV4-3 with TRBJ1-4; TRBD1 aligns across 7 bases. In nucleotides, the CDR3 is TGCGCCAGCAGCCTCGACAGGGTCGGCGAAAAACTGTTTTTT. This gives the protein CASSLDRVGEKLFF.